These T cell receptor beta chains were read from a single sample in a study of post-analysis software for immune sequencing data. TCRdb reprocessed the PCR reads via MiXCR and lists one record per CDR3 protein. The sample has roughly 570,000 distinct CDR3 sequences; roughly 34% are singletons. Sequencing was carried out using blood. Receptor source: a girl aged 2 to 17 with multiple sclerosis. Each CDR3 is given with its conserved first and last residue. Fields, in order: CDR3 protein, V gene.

CASSQEAGASYGYTF	TRBV3-1
CASSPDGLNYGYTF	TRBV7-8
CASSGVVGTGELFF	TRBV7-2
CASSQLPGGRVTDTQYF	TRBV4-1
CATSRGIATNEKLFF	TRBV15
CASSRTGGDNKKLFF	TRBV7-2
CSASGTSGGVKTQYF	TRBV20-1
CASSPDYRRLTSSYNSPLHF	TRBV18
CASSPSWDSFTQYF	TRBV3-1
CSARDALAGGPYEQYF	TRBV20-1
CASSSPSGGSSTDTQYF	TRBV6-5
CASTLQGFGTGELFF	TRBV6-1
CASSDSGGKANEQFF	TRBV5-1
CASSEQGRHTDTQYF	TRBV12-3/TRBV12-4
CASTQENFYGYTF	TRBV7-9
CASSYGANTDTQYF	TRBV6-6
CASSLSTSGVMNEQFF	TRBV27
CASSFRGQRYEQFF	TRBV5-1
CASSRQATGRGNNEQFF	TRBV4-1
CASSVTEYYGYTF	TRBV6-1
CASSWVGTGNTIYF	TRBV7-2
CASSLGSGILGSEQYF	TRBV5-5
CASSFPSRAYEQYF	TRBV5-1
CSVEESKGTEAFF	TRBV29-1
CASSYSWNKNTEAFF	TRBV6-6
CASSDRQTEAFF	TRBV6-5
CSVEGDFYEQYF	TRBV29-1
CSVEQGLNTEAFF	TRBV29-1
CATSRQGDTQYF	TRBV15
CASSLLGSVADTQYF	TRBV28
CAISGGTNYGYTF	TRBV10-3
CASSPRGNSYNEQFF	TRBV7-9
CASSPTLRSSYNEQFF	TRBV7-3
CASSYRRVAGNTGELFF	TRBV13
CASSLSGLGDTDTQYF	TRBV7-3
CASRYGEIANTGELFF	TRBV5-1
CASSELGGGAYNEQFF	TRBV2
CASSIRAGNQPQHF	TRBV7-2
CASSPIERNSPLHF	TRBV28
CAGGTKGERGTDYGYTF	TRBV6-4
CASSLGSRGAAETQYF	TRBV11-2
CASGPGTSGDDTQYF	TRBV12-5
CASSTGSVGNQETQYF	TRBV5-1
CSAMGTDYGYTF	TRBV20-1
CASSRQRGFEQFF	TRBV7-6
CASGETGGINQPQHF	TRBV12-3/TRBV12-4
CASSGGDRDHVNTEAFF	TRBV5-1
CAGSLRGREEKLFF	TRBV7-9
CASSFPRVYEQYF	TRBV12-3/TRBV12-4
CASSRYPWNEQFF	TRBV4-1
CASSPMGGDYGYTF	TRBV7-3
CASSLSPGIYGYTF	TRBV7-9
CASSPEAGGYTF	TRBV12-3/TRBV12-4
CASSSRVRGYEQYF	TRBV2
CAISGTGQLTGTQYF	TRBV10-3
CASSLKQGWTEAFF	TRBV5-1